Listed below are T cell receptor beta chains from one sample, sequenced in a study of CD8+ T cells in alopecia areata. Produced via immunoSEQ multiplex PCR; TCRdb's table is partial and in-frame only. The sample has around 50,000 clones, about 96% seen once. Sequencing was performed on CD8+ T cells sorted from blood, taken at week 0. Receptors originate from a human donor with alopecia areata. The CDR3 runs from the conserved cysteine through the conserved F or W. The D gene is left open where the match is weak. Rows give clone size only sometimes, using once, few, many, or a class for an expanded clone.

J: TRBJ1-2
D: TRBD1
length: 17
size: -
V: TRBV27
DNA: TGTGCCAGCAGTTTATCGACAGCAGGGGGCTCATTCTATGGCTACACCTTC
CDR3: CASSLSTAGGSFYGYTF

J: TRBJ2-3
D: -
length: 13
size: -
V: TRBV9
DNA: TGTGCCAGCAACCAGGGGTGGGAAGATACGCAGTATTTT
CDR3: CASNQGWEDTQYF

J: TRBJ2-7
D: -
length: 12
size: -
V: TRBV29-1
DNA: TGCAGCGTTGAAGATTTGGACTACGAGCAGTACTTC
CDR3: CSVEDLDYEQYF

J: TRBJ2-5
D: TRBD2
length: 15
size: -
V: TRBV9
DNA: TGTGCCAGCAGCGTACACGGGGGGGCCAGAGAGACCCAGTACTTC
CDR3: CASSVHGGARETQYF

J: TRBJ2-2
D: -
length: 12
size: -
V: TRBV7-2
DNA: TGTGCCAGTGAGGGGGAGGTCGGGGAGCTGTTTTTT
CDR3: CASEGEVGELFF

J: TRBJ1-4
D: -
length: 15
size: -
V: TRBV7-9
DNA: TGTGCCAGCAGCGAATTATCACAGAGTAATGAAAAACTGTTTTTT
CDR3: CASSELSQSNEKLFF

J: TRBJ2-3
D: -
length: 13
size: -
V: TRBV15
DNA: TGTGCCACCAGCAGACAGGGTGGAGATACGCAGTATTTT
CDR3: CATSRQGGDTQYF

J: TRBJ2-1
D: TRBD2
length: 15
size: -
V: TRBV4-1
DNA: TGCGCCAGCAGCCCCGGGACTAGCGGGAAGAATGAGCAGTTCTTC
CDR3: CASSPGTSGKNEQFF

J: TRBJ2-3
D: -
length: 15
size: -
V: TRBV7-9
DNA: TGTGCCAGCAGCCTCGGATGGCCCCCGGGAGATACGCAGTATTTT
CDR3: CASSLGWPPGDTQYF

J: TRBJ2-7
D: TRBD2
length: 15
size: -
V: TRBV7-6
DNA: TGTGCCAGCAGCTCACCCGCCGGCGGGGGGGGTGAGCAGTACTTC
CDR3: CASSSPAGGGGEQYF

J: TRBJ2-5
D: TRBD2
length: 15
size: -
V: TRBV6-5
DNA: TGTGCCAGCAGAGATACCAGGGGCGGGGGGGAGACCCAGTACTTC
CDR3: CASRDTRGGGETQYF

J: TRBJ1-4
D: -
length: 14
size: -
V: TRBV30
DNA: TGTGCCTGGAGTATAGCGGACGTAGGTGAAAAACTGTTTTTT
CDR3: CAWSIADVGEKLFF

J: TRBJ1-3
D: TRBD1
length: 13
size: -
V: TRBV6-1
DNA: TGTGCCACGAAGGACAGGGCTGGAAACACCATATATTTT
CDR3: CATKDRAGNTIYF

J: TRBJ1-2
D: TRBD1
length: 15
size: -
V: TRBV5-4
DNA: TGTGCCAGCAGCTTAGCAGGGGGTAGTAACTATGGCTACACCTTC
CDR3: CASSLAGGSNYGYTF

J: TRBJ2-3
D: TRBD2
length: 15
size: -
V: TRBV5-1
DNA: TGCGCCAGCACCCGGGGACTAGCGGGGACAGATACGCAGTATTTT
CDR3: CASTRGLAGTDTQYF

J: TRBJ2-1
D: TRBD1
length: 14
size: -
V: TRBV6-6
DNA: TGTGCCATCAGCCCCGGGACAGGGTTTGATGAGCAGTTCTTC
CDR3: CAISPGTGFDEQFF

J: TRBJ2-6
D: -
length: 15
size: -
V: TRBV4-1
DNA: TGCGCCAGCAGCCACACAATGACTGGGGCCAACGTCCTGACTTTC
CDR3: CASSHTMTGANVLTF

J: TRBJ2-2
D: -
length: 15
size: few
V: TRBV7-8
DNA: TGTGCCAGCAGCTTAGAGACGGGGGCCGGCGGGGAGCTGTTTTTT
CDR3: CASSLETGAGGELFF

J: TRBJ2-5
D: TRBD1
length: 17
size: -
V: TRBV2
DNA: TGTGCCACGGGGTCGACCTGGACAGGGTCGGGGGAAGAGACCCAGTACTTC
CDR3: CATGSTWTGSGEETQYF

J: TRBJ1-6
D: -
length: 21
size: once
V: TRBV4-1
DNA: TGCGCCAGCAGCCACCCGACAGACCCGGGGGCCGACAGCTCCTATAATTCACCCCTCCACTTT
CDR3: CASSHPTDPGADSSYNSPLHF

J: TRBJ2-1
D: -
length: 16
size: -
V: TRBV7-9
DNA: TGTGCCAGCAGCTTAGAGGTGTCGAGCTCCTACAATGAGCAGTTCTTC
CDR3: CASSLEVSSSYNEQFF

J: TRBJ2-7
D: TRBD1
length: 14
size: -
V: TRBV5-5
DNA: TGTGCCAGCAGCTCGAGACAGGGAACCTACGAGCAGTACTTC
CDR3: CASSSRQGTYEQYF

J: TRBJ2-2
D: -
length: 15
size: -
V: TRBV28
DNA: TGTGCCAGCAGTGTTTGGGGACTCAACACCGGGGAGCTGTTTTTT
CDR3: CASSVWGLNTGELFF

J: TRBJ2-7
D: -
length: 12
size: once
V: TRBV13
DNA: TGTGCCAGCAGCACGGGTCCGGGCGAGCAGTACTTC
CDR3: CASSTGPGEQYF

J: TRBJ2-5
D: TRBD2
length: 16
size: -
V: TRBV15
DNA: TGTGCCACCAGCAGGCCTAGCGGGGGGGCCGAAGAGACCCAGTACTTC
CDR3: CATSRPSGGAEETQYF

J: TRBJ2-5
D: TRBD1
length: 16
size: once
V: TRBV7-9
DNA: TGTGCCAGCAGCTCCACTTCCTCAGGGGGCCGAGAGACCCAGTACTTC
CDR3: CASSSTSSGGRETQYF

J: TRBJ1-1
D: -
length: 15
size: -
V: TRBV2
DNA: TGTGCCAGCAGTGAAGCGGGAGGGGAGTACACTGAAGCTTTCTTT
CDR3: CASSEAGGEYTEAFF

J: TRBJ2-4
D: -
length: 14
size: -
V: TRBV4-2
DNA: TGTGCCAGCAGCCAAGAGGACAGACAAAACATTCAGTACTTC
CDR3: CASSQEDRQNIQYF

J: TRBJ1-1
D: -
length: 12
size: -
V: TRBV6-5
DNA: TGTGCCAGCAGTTATGGAGGGGGTGAAGCTTTCTTT
CDR3: CASSYGGGEAFF

J: TRBJ1-1
D: -
length: 14
size: few
V: TRBV29-1
DNA: TGCAGCGTTGTGTATGCAGGGAGGAACACTGAAGCTTTCTTT
CDR3: CSVVYAGRNTEAFF

J: TRBJ2-7
D: TRBD1
length: 14
size: -
V: TRBV19
DNA: TGTGCCAGTAGTCCCGGACAGGGACCCTACGAGCAGTACTTC
CDR3: CASSPGQGPYEQYF

J: TRBJ2-3
D: TRBD2
length: 16
size: -
V: TRBV7-6
DNA: TGTGCCAGCAGCTATAGCGGGGATACTAGCACAGATACGCAGTATTTT
CDR3: CASSYSGDTSTDTQYF

J: TRBJ2-1
D: TRBD2
length: 15
size: -
V: TRBV29-1
DNA: TGCAGCGTTGAAGGGGGGGGACTACCTATGAATGAGCAGTTCTTC
CDR3: CSVEGGGLPMNEQFF

J: TRBJ2-7
D: TRBD2
length: 14
size: -
V: TRBV27
DNA: TGTGCCAGCAGTTTGACTAGCGGGGTTGGCGAGCAGTACTTC
CDR3: CASSLTSGVGEQYF

J: TRBJ2-1
D: TRBD1
length: 13
size: -
V: TRBV5-1
DNA: TGCGCCAGCAGCTCCGGACAGGGGAATGAGCAGTTCTTC
CDR3: CASSSGQGNEQFF

J: TRBJ1-1
D: -
length: 14
size: -
V: TRBV7-9
DNA: TGTGCCAGCAGCGGTAAGGGGGGATTAGCTGAAGCTTTCTTT
CDR3: CASSGKGGLAEAFF

J: TRBJ2-1
D: -
length: 14
size: -
V: TRBV7-2
DNA: TGTGCCAGCAGCTTAGTAGCGGCCTACAATGAGCAGTTCTTC
CDR3: CASSLVAAYNEQFF

J: TRBJ2-1
D: TRBD2
length: 15
size: -
V: TRBV7-8
DNA: TGTGCCAGCAGCTTATTGGGGGGGAATAACAATGAGCAGTTCTTC
CDR3: CASSLLGGNNNEQFF

J: TRBJ1-4
D: TRBD1
length: 15
size: -
V: TRBV7-9
DNA: TGTGCCAGCAGCCCGGGACAGGGAACTAATGAAAAACTGTTTTTT
CDR3: CASSPGQGTNEKLFF

J: TRBJ1-2
D: TRBD1
length: 13
size: -
V: TRBV27
DNA: TGTGCCAGCAGTTGGGGGACAGGGCAGGGCTACACCTTC
CDR3: CASSWGTGQGYTF